These 20 T cell receptor beta chains were all obtained from the same sample, sequenced in a study of blood T cell repertoires in COVID-19. TCRdb keeps only in-frame clones here, not all; method: immunoSEQ multiplex PCR. The repertoire holds some 300,000 clones, with more than 70% as singletons. The specimen was peripheral blood. Receptors were obtained from a woman aged 25-40 years who had recovered from COVID-19.

This clone was counted between two and nine times. This chain uses TRBV5-6 with TRBJ2-1, with 11 bases identical to TRBD2. Germline trimming cut 0 bases from V and 8 bases from J; bases unmatched to any gene: 10. The CDR3 extends over 17 amino acids. Germline V gene sequence: CDR1 SGHDT, CDR2 YYEEEE. The chain's CDR3 is CASSLGLAGGPSDEQFF. In DNA, the CDR3 is TGTGCCAGCAGCTTGGGGCTAGCGGGGGGCCCCTCGGATGAGCAGTTCTTC. Together with reference TRBV5-6 and TRBJ2-1, the CDR3 gives the full variable domain: DAGVTQSPTHLIKTRGQQVTLRCSPKSGHDTVSWYQQALGQGPQFIFQYYEEEERQRGNFPDRFSGHQFPNYSSELNVNALLLGDSALYLCASSLGLAGGPSDEQFFGPGTRLTVL.

The chain joins TRBV27 to TRBJ1-5; D ambiguous. This CDR3 comprises 10 residues. V was trimmed by 8 bases and J by 6 bases, leaving 5 bases between them. CDR1 is MNHEY and CDR2 is SMNVEV in the germline V gene (reference sequence). In DNA, the CDR3 is TGTGCCAGCGGCATTCAGCCCCAGCATTTT. Its translation: CASGIQPQHF.

There are a few counts of this clone. The gene calls are TRBV28 and TRBJ2-7; D is perhaps TRBD2 (5 bases). Trimming shortened V by 3 bases and J by 0 bases, and 9 bases separated the two germline ends. CDR1 is MDHEN and CDR2 is SYDVKM in the germline V gene. The CDR3 extends over 14 amino acids. Written as DNA, the CDR3 is TGTGCCAGCAGTTTTAAGACTAACTCCTACGAGCAGTACTTC. As protein: CASSFKTNSYEQYF.

The CDR3 DNA is TGCAGCGTTCTGAACAGGGATAACTATGGCTACACCTTC. This translates into CSVLNRDNYGYTF. This chain connects TRBV29-1 to TRBJ1-2, with a tentative D call TRBD1 (6 bases). With 5 bases removed from V and 1 base from J, the gap between germline ends came to 11 bases. Germline values: CDR1 SQVTM, CDR2 ANQGSEA. CDR3 length: 13 amino acids. Filled out from reference TRBV29-1 and TRBJ1-2, the complete variable domain reads SAVISQKPSRDICQRGTSLTIQCQVDSQVTMMFWYRQQPGQSLTLIATANQGSEATYESGFVIDKFPISRPNLTFSTLTVSNMSPEDSSIYLCSVLNRDNYGYTFGSGTRLTVV.

The V call is TRBV4-2, the J call TRBJ2-3, with TRBD2 matching over 11 bases. J gave up 3 bases and V 3 bases, and 5 bases lay outside the gene matches. The germline V gene has CDR1 LGHNA and CDR2 YNFKEQ. The CDR3 length is 16 residues. The CDR3 is CASSQGGLAVTDTQYF. Here the CDR3 DNA reads TGTGCCAGCAGCCAGGGGGGACTAGCGGTGACAGATACGCAGTATTTT.

The J gene is TRBJ1-1, the V gene TRBV18; 7 bases match TRBD1. Germline CDR1 KGHSH, CDR2 LQKENI. V trimming: 3 bases; J trimming: 0 bases; junction bases outside the gene matches: 4. The CDR3 consists of 15 residues. As DNA, the CDR3 is TGTGCCAGCTCACCTTTGGGACAGCTGAACACTGAAGCTTTCTTT. It encodes CASSPLGQLNTEAFF.

V is TRBV15 and J is TRBJ2-2; maybe TRBD1 (6 bases). V was shortened by 3 bases and J by 5 bases, with 10 bases between the two germline ends. This CDR3 has 14 amino acids. Germline V gene sequence: CDR1 LNHNV, CDR2 YYDKDF (reference sequence). The CDR3 region is CATSRNRETGELFF. DNA for the CDR3: TGTGCCACCAGCAGGAACAGGGAAACCGGGGAGCTGTTTTTT.

This chain links TRBV15 with TRBJ1-6; weak D call: TRBD1 (5 bases). Trimming shortened V by 0 bases and J by 10 bases, and 13 bases separated the two germline ends. CDR1 and CDR2 (germline): LNHNV, YYDKDF (reference sequence). The CDR3 runs to 15 residues. As DNA, the CDR3 is TGTGCCACCAGCAGAGATTCCAGGGTACGCTCACCCCTCCACTTT. Protein sequence: CATSRDSRVRSPLHF.

This chain uses TRBV6-5 with TRBJ1-2, with no clear D. Between the trimmed V and J ends, which lost 0 bases and 3 bases, there was a span of 11 bases. Germline lookup yields CDR1 MNHEY and CDR2 SVGAGI. The CDR3 has 15 amino acids. CDR3 nucleotide sequence: TGTGCCAGCAGTTACTCGCCCCAACCGGACTATGGCTACACCTTC. It encodes CASSYSPQPDYGYTF.

V and J are TRBV18 and TRBJ2-1, with 7 bases identical to TRBD2. This CDR3 has 16 residues. Trimming at V came to 2 bases and at J to 0 bases, leaving 4 bases not matched to a gene. CDR1 is KGHSH, CDR2 LQKENI, per germline. This CDR3 is CASSPNSGVSYNEQFF. The CDR3 DNA reads as TGTGCCAGCTCACCAAACAGCGGGGTCTCCTACAATGAGCAGTTCTTC.

V gene TRBV20-1 combines with J gene TRBJ2-5; 9 bases are a match to TRBD1. The CDR3 runs 17 residues. V shed 3 bases and J 1 base; nucleotides not matched to a gene: 12. Germline lookup yields CDR1 DFQATT and CDR2 SNEGSKA (reference sequence). The CDR3 loop is CSASGQGTPLAQETQYF. In nucleotides, the CDR3 is TGCAGTGCTAGTGGACAGGGGACCCCCCTGGCCCAAGAGACCCAGTACTTC.

J is TRBJ2-5 and V is TRBV14, with 11 bases fitting TRBD2. The junction had 9 bases not matched to a gene; V was cut back by 4 bases and J by 5 bases. CDR3 length equals 16 residues. Germline V gene sequence: CDR1 SGHDN, CDR2 FVKESK. The CDR3 is CASSRSSGGTRETQYF. CDR3 coding DNA: TGTGCCAGCAGCCGTTCTAGCGGGGGGACCCGGGAGACCCAGTACTTC.

This clone was picked up one time. The chain recombines TRBV2 with TRBJ1-1, with D maybe TRBD1 (5 bases). Trimming removed 4 bases from V and 3 bases from J, with 15 bases in between. This CDR3 region has 15 residues. Germline CDR1 is SNHLY and CDR2 is FYNNEI. In DNA form, the CDR3 reads TGTGCCAGCAGTGCCCCGGGCAGGGTCGACACTGAAGCTTTCTTT. The encoded protein is CASSAPGRVDTEAFF.

This clone was recorded only once. This rearrangement joins TRBV7-2 to TRBJ2-5, with D possibly TRBD1 on 5 matching bases. V lost 2 bases, J lost 1 base, and 11 bases lay in between. Germline V gene sequence: CDR1 SGHTA, CDR2 FQGNSA. This CDR3 spans 15 amino acids. CDR3 coding DNA: TGTGCCAGCAGCTTAATGAGGACAACCCAAGAGACCCAGTACTTC. Translating gives CASSLMRTTQETQYF.

V is TRBV3-1 (or the pseudogene TRBV3-2) and J is TRBJ1-1, with 7 bases aligning to TRBD1. This CDR3 is built from 14 residues. Germline values: CDR1 LGHDT, CDR2 YNNKEL (reference sequence). With 4 bases clipped from V and 4 bases from J, the junction kept 6 bases outside the gene matches. CDR3 DNA sequence: TGTGCCAGCAGCCTACGACAGGGCGGCACTGAAGCTTTCTTT. It yields the protein CASSLRQGGTEAFF.

This chain joins TRBV6-4 and TRBJ1-1; D perhaps matches TRBD1 (5 bases). Germline V gene lookup returns CDR1 MRHNA and CDR2 SNTAGT. This CDR3 comprises 15 residues. V was pared by 2 bases and J by 5 bases, with 15 bases between. Here the CDR3 DNA reads TGTGCCAGCAGTGACAGGGGCGAGGTAGGGACTGAAGCTTTCTTT. Encoded protein: CASSDRGEVGTEAFF.

This chain links TRBV3-1 (or the pseudogene TRBV3-2) with TRBJ1-5, with D possibly matching TRBD1 (5 bases). Germline lookup yields CDR1 LGHDT and CDR2 YNNKEL (reference sequence). With 1 base removed from V and 4 bases from J, the gap between germline ends came to 8 bases. The CDR3 consists of 14 residues. The CDR3 sequence is CASSQAQGNQPQHF. CDR3 DNA: TGTGCCAGCAGCCAAGCGCAGGGAAATCAGCCCCAGCATTTT.

This chain uses TRBV30 with TRBJ2-6; D ambiguous. The V gene's germline CDR1 is GTSNPN and CDR2 SVGIG (reference sequence). The CDR3 extends over 12 amino acids. The V and J ends lost 4 bases and 1 base respectively, with 2 bases between them. The CDR3 sequence: CAWISGANVLTF. CDR3 DNA sequence: TGTGCCTGGATATCTGGGGCCAACGTCCTGACTTTC.

This rearrangement joins TRBV20-1 to TRBJ2-3, with D perhaps TRBD1 (5 bases). In germline, CDR1 is DFQATT, CDR2 SNEGSKA (reference sequence). Trimming took off 3 bases at V and 5 bases at J, with 12 bases between the two ends. The CDR3 sequence is 13 residues long. CDR3 protein: CSASPKGKDTQYF. CDR3 DNA sequence: TGCAGTGCTAGTCCCAAGGGGAAAGATACGCAGTATTTT.

The J gene is TRBJ1-6, the V gene TRBV28; TRBD1 is a possible D gene (6 bases). Between the trimmed V and J ends, which lost 4 bases and 7 bases, there was a span of 17 bases. This CDR3 comprises 16 residues. Germline V gene sequence: CDR1 MDHEN, CDR2 SYDVKM. CDR3 nucleotides: TGTGCCAGCAGTTCAACTCCGGGACATCTCAATTCACCCCTCCACTTT. This gives the protein CASSSTPGHLNSPLHF.